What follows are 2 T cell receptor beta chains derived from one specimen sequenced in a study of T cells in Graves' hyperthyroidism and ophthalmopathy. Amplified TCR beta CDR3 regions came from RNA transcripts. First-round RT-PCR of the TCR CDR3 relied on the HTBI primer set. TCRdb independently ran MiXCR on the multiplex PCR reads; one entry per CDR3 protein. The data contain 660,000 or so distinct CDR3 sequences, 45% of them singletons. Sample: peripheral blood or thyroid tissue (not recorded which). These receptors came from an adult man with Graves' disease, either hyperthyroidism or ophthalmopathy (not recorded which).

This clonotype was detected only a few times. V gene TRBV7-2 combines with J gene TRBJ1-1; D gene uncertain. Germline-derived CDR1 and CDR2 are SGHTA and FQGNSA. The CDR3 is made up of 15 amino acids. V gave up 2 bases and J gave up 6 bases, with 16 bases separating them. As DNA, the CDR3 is TGTGCCAGCAGCTTATGGGTAGAGGAGAATGCTGAAGCTTTCTTT. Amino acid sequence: CASSLWVEENAEAFF.

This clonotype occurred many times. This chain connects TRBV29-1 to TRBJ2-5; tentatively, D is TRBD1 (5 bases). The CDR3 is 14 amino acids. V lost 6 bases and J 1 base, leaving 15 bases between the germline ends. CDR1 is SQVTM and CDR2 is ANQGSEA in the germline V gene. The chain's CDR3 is CSVTSAGFQETQYF. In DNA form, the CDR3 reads TGCAGCGTCACCTCAGCAGGGTTCCAAGAGACCCAGTACTTC.